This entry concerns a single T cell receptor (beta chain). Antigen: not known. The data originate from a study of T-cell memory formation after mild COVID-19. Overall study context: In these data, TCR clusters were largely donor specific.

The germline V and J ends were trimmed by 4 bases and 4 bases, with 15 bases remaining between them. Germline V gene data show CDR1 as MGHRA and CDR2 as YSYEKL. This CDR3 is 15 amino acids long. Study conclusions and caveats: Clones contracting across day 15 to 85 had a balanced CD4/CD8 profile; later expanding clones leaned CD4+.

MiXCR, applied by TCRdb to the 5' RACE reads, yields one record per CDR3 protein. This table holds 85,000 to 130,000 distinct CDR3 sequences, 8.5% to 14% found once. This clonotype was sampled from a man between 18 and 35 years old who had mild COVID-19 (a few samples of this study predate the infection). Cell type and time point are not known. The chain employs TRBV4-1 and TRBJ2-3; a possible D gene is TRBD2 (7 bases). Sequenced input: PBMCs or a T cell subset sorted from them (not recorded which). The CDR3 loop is CASSLNMRGPDTQYF. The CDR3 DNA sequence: TGCGCCAGCAGCCTAAATATGCGGGGGCCAGATACGCAGTATTTT.